This T cell receptor (beta chain) emerged from a study of T-cell reconstitution after alpha-beta-depleted transplantation in children. Unique molecular identifiers were incorporated into the prepared TCRbeta library. A single record per CDR3 protein comes from TCRdb applying MiXCR to the PCR reads. This repertoire shows hundreds of thousands of distinct CDR3 sequences, around 13% found once; its top ten account for 0.79%. This clonotype was found a few times. Its target is unknown. Germline assignment: CDR1 DFQATT and CDR2 SNEGSKA (reference sequence). The length of the CDR3 is 14 residues. Trimming at V came to 6 bases and at J to 2 bases, leaving 8 bases not matched to a gene. Study-level findings and limits: Two months or so post-transplant, alpha-beta T cells reportedly derived from several hundred expanded graft clones. Some patients owed their high day-60 TCRbeta diversity to surviving recipient T cells and thymic progenitors.

The chain has TRBV20-1 and TRBJ2-3, with 7 bases identical to TRBD2. This specimen was PBMCs, taken before TCRalphabeta/CD19-depleted stem cell transplant. The origin of this receptor is a girl between 2 and 10 years old with congenital amegakaryocytic thrombocytopenia, due to receive a stem cell transplant. This chain's CDR3 is CSAVSGTLTDTQYF. CDR3 bases: TGCAGTGCAGTAAGCGGGACCCTCACAGATACGCAGTATTTT.